This TCR beta chain is drawn from a study of T cell responses to AZD1222 COVID-19 vaccine (dated by TCRdb to about 2021). About the investigation overall: TCR sequencing covered fewer than 250 trial participants: 200 to 220 given two doses of AZD1222 and 26 given two doses of MenACWY control vaccine. Enrollment into the trials was organized by age into subgroups of 18-55, 56-69 and 70-plus years, and those subgroups contained roughly 160, 29 and 62 TCR-sequenced participants, respectively. Broad study findings and their caveats: In the small 56-69-year group, the increase in depth fell short of significance, most likely because of low power. After two AZD1222 doses, spike-specific TCR breadth and depth were significantly higher than at day 0 and than in MenACWY recipients. Vaccine-associated CD4 TCRs spanned the whole spike protein, with dominant responses in regions 160-218 and 743-854. Participants were mostly white British and included more females than males, and it was suggested by the authors that clonal diversity may have been underestimated. Conclusions about previously exposed vaccinees are limited, since just five or six AZD1222 recipients were seropositive for SARS-CoV-2 at baseline. Reportedly, almost half of the unique spike-specific TCRs recognized epitopes lying outside the regions that are mutated in the B.1.351 and B.1.1.7 variants. No day 14 peak-response samples were available, so repertoires were characterized only after the peak T cell response.

The CDR3 regions of human TCRbeta chains were subjected to immunosequencing. As for the original processing: Repertoire TCRs were matched against a reference library of SARS-CoV-2-specific TCRs generated with the MIRA antigen-specificity platform. Breadth was defined as the fraction of unique TCRs that were SARS-CoV-2-associated. Depth was defined as the fraction of total T cells that were SARS-CoV-2-associated. Using the MIRA data, every spike-specific TCR was mapped to the spike region that the TCR reacted to and assigned to either a CD4 or a CD8 class. Log10-transformed breadth and depth values were compared by one-way ANOVA with Sidak's multiple comparisons tests. Held by TCRdb, this immuneACCESS table contains in-frame sequences only and omits some clones. Under half of the omission traces to an unresolved V gene where checked; the cause of the rest is unknown. V, J and clone size are those of that table, while D and trimming were read from the DNA. The sample profile shows 150,000 to 200,000 clones; about 90% of them were found once. Approximately 1.2% of the sample belongs to the ten largest clones.

Spanning cysteine to phenylalanine, the CDR3 consists of 14 amino acids. Only the CDR3 region is kept as DNA, spanning 42 bases read in frame from base 1. CDR1 SGHNT and CDR2 YYREEE were looked up in the germline V gene (reference sequence). Trimming removed 4 bases from V and 3 bases from J, leaving 13 bases between the germline ends. This specimen's time point label, per the study, means: about 28 days (+/-7) after the second vaccine dose. AZD1222 recipients whose second dose came at about 4 weeks and those whose second dose came at about 12 weeks were combined into one group, since spike-specific TCR depth and breadth did not differ between the two schedules. Vaccinee samples came from UK trials COV001 and COV002, including a single-blind randomized controlled phase 2/3 trial of AZD1222 (ChAdOx1 nCoV-19) in healthy adults. For TCRbeta chain sequencing, PBMC samples were collected from trial participants at day 0 and at day 28 after the second dose.

Points on this clone: This receptor's antigen is unknown. Base qualities are not at hand, and no much larger clone is one base apart.

The rearrangement combines TRBV5-4 with TRBJ1-1; the D segment cannot be called with confidence. The sequence came from an adult who received the AZD1222 COVID-19 vaccine. The source material was peripheral blood, sampled 28 days after the second AZD1222 dose. The CDR3 here reads CASSESPGDTEAFF. DNA sequence: TGTGCCAGCAGCGAATCCCCCGGGGACACTGAAGCTTTCTTT.